This T cell receptor beta chain is drawn from a study of T cells in Graves' hyperthyroidism and ophthalmopathy. TCR beta CDR3 sequences were amplified from RNA transcripts. When the TCR CDR3 underwent first-round RT-PCR, the HTBI primer set was used. TCRdb fed the multiplex PCR reads into MiXCR, producing one record per CDR3 protein. The data show around 200,000 distinct CDR3 sequences, with around 19% seen just once and roughly two fifths held by the top ten. This clonotype was recorded at least ten times. V lost 0 bases and J lost 4; bases outside the gene matches: 6. CDR1 and CDR2 from the germline V gene are SGHRS and YFSETQ. This CDR3 has 15 amino acids. Patients counted as stable if ophthalmopathy did not develop within 18 months. Diagnoses used clinical symptoms, serum thyroxine and TRAb, thyroid ultrasound and orbital computed tomography.

The chain uses TRBV5-1 and TRBJ2-5; TRBD1 matches at 7 bases. The sequencing input was blood. This receptor was taken from a man in his forties with Graves' hyperthyroidism. Written as DNA, the CDR3 is TGCGCCAGCAGCTTGGCCGCGAGGGGGCGAGAGACCCAGTACTTC. This gives the protein CASSLAARGRETQYF.